The present T cell receptor (beta chain) was sequenced within a study of cytomegalovirus exposure and HLA in healthy donors. Study-wide background: It was reported in a later analysis that the same platform had been used for the 120 validation repertoires as for the 666 first-cohort repertoires.

Measured with immunoSEQ multiplex PCR; TCRdb has only the in-frame clones, and not every one. In the table there are under 150,000 clones, about 89% of which are singletons. V was clipped by 4 bases and J by 1 base; unmatched bases: 11. CDR1 is SGDLS and CDR2 is YYNGEE in the germline V gene. The CDR3 spans 17 residues. This clone has only a few counts. This clonotype was sampled from a man in his late teens or twenties in good health and CMV-seronegative. The J gene is TRBJ2-3, the V gene TRBV9, with 8 bases fitting TRBD2. The sequenced sample was PBMCs. The CDR3 DNA reads TGTGCCAGCAGCCCCCCGACGGGACTAGTCGGCACAGATACGCAGTATTTT. Its translation: CASSPPTGLVGTDTQYF.